The rows below give T cell receptor beta chains drawn from one sample of a study of cytomegalovirus exposure and HLA in healthy donors. The data were produced by immunoSEQ multiplex PCR, yet TCRdb's version contains in-frame clones alone and is incomplete. The table has more than 100,000 clones, roughly 80% seen once; the top ten hold 4%. The sample consisted of PBMCs. The receptors stem from a man in his fifties or sixties in good health and CMV-seropositive. Both conserved end residues are part of each CDR3. The order of the fields is D gene, V gene, clone size, J gene, CDR3 protein, CDR3 DNA. A D gene is named only where the DNA matches it firmly. Only some rows state a clone size, as once, few, many or a class for expanded clones.

NA	TRBV29-1	NA	TRBJ2-7	CSVEVAAPPYEQYF	TGCAGCGTTGAGGTAGCGGCTCCTCCCTACGAGCAGTACTTC
NA	TRBV11-2	NA	TRBJ2-3	CASKPRASTDTQYF	TGTGCCTCTAAACCGCGGGCGAGCACAGATACGCAGTATTTT
TRBD2	TRBV4-2	NA	TRBJ2-4	CASSQFQRGDTDIQYF	TGTGCCAGCAGCCAGTTCCAGCGGGGAGACACGGACATTCAGTACTTC
TRBD1	TRBV4-2	NA	TRBJ2-1	CASSQNRDRGDNEQFF	TGTGCCAGCAGCCAGAACCGGGACAGGGGGGACAATGAGCAGTTCTTC
TRBD1	TRBV10-3	NA	TRBJ1-5	CAISEEDRGNNQPQHF	TGTGCCATCAGTGAAGAAGACAGGGGGAACAATCAGCCCCAGCATTTT
NA	TRBV19	NA	TRBJ2-3	CASSISGWSREKYF	TGTGCCAGTAGTATTAGTGGATGGTCCCGGGAGAAGTATTTT
TRBD2	TRBV7-9	NA	TRBJ2-5	CASSLAAAPGGKYF	TGTGCCAGCAGCTTAGCGGCAGCTCCGGGAGGAAAGTACTTC
NA	TRBV28	NA	TRBJ1-1	CASPDRQGKAFF	TGTGCCAGCCCCGACCGCCAGGGTAAAGCTTTCTTT
TRBD1	TRBV28	NA	TRBJ1-5	CASTIRDRVYQPQHF	TGTGCCAGCACCATCCGGGACAGGGTCTATCAGCCCCAGCATTTT
TRBD1	TRBV2	NA	TRBJ2-7	CAQTGTGISGEQYF	TGTGCCCAAACCGGGACAGGGATTTCGGGCGAGCAGTACTTC
TRBD1	TRBV5-6	NA	TRBJ2-5	CASSYPGTGGRTQYF	TGTGCCAGCAGCTACCCCGGGACAGGGGGCCGGACCCAGTACTTC
NA	TRBV5-4	NA	TRBJ2-5	CASSPAGGNQETQYF	TGTGCCAGCAGCCCGGCCGGGGGAAACCAAGAGACCCAGTACTTC
NA	TRBV6-5	few	TRBJ2-7	CASSYTRLGAPYEQYF	TGTGCCAGCAGTTACACCCGACTAGGGGCCCCCTACGAGCAGTACTTC
NA	TRBV27	NA	TRBJ2-5	CASSLWGGKETQYF	TGTGCCAGCAGTTTATGGGGCGGGAAAGAGACCCAGTACTTC
NA	TRBV5-6	NA	TRBJ1-1	CASSSPIVGVGNTEAFF	TGTGCCAGCAGCTCCCCTATCGTTGGAGTGGGTAACACTGAAGCTTTCTTT
NA	TRBV6-1	NA	TRBJ2-4	CASSTPRASENIQYF	TGTGCCAGCAGTACTCCCAGGGCGTCGGAAAACATTCAGTACTTC
TRBD1	TRBV9	NA	TRBJ2-2	CASRDDRGVVGELFF	TGTGCCAGCAGAGATGACAGGGGGGTCGTCGGGGAGCTGTTTTTT
NA	TRBV27	NA	TRBJ2-2	CASSPGQNTGELFF	TGTGCCAGCAGTCCGGGACAGAACACCGGGGAGCTGTTTTTT
TRBD2	TRBV7-8	NA	TRBJ2-7	CASSPQRALAGIYEQYF	TGTGCCAGCAGCCCCCAACGGGCGCTAGCGGGAATTTACGAGCAGTACTTC
NA	TRBV27	NA	TRBJ1-5	CASSPHPSGNQPQHF	TGTGCCAGCAGTCCACACCCCTCCGGGAATCAGCCCCAGCATTTT
TRBD1	TRBV2	NA	TRBJ2-7	CASSTRQGTTHEQYF	TGTGCCAGCAGTACAAGACAGGGGACGACCCACGAGCAGTACTTC
TRBD1	TRBV5-1	NA	TRBJ2-3	CASSSNRGRTDTQYF	TGCGCCAGCAGCTCGAACAGGGGGCGCACAGATACGCAGTATTTT
NA	TRBV18	NA	TRBJ1-3	CASSLAPDRGNTIYF	TGTGCCAGCTCACTAGCTCCGGACAGAGGAAACACCATATATTTT
NA	TRBV5-4	NA	TRBJ2-7	CASSPGGSGGVEQYF	TGTGCCAGCAGCCCCGGTGGTAGCGGCGGGGTCGAGCAGTACTTC
TRBD2	TRBV7-9	NA	TRBJ2-3	CASSAGLAGSTDTQYF	TGTGCCAGCAGCGCGGGACTAGCGGGTAGCACAGATACGCAGTATTTT
TRBD2	TRBV10-3	NA	TRBJ2-3	CAIQRETSTDTQYF	TGTGCCATCCAGCGGGAGACTAGCACAGATACGCAGTATTTT
TRBD1	TRBV28	NA	TRBJ1-2	CASSTGRTGAFYGYTF	TGTGCCAGCAGTACTGGTCGGACAGGGGCTTTCTATGGCTACACCTTC
NA	TRBV5-5	NA	TRBJ2-6	CASSLVRGGGANVLTF	TGTGCCAGCAGCTTGGTCCGGGGAGGTGGGGCCAACGTCCTGACTTTC
NA	TRBV7-3	NA	TRBJ2-1	CASSPGLGRGDEQFF	TGTGCCAGCAGCCCCGGACTAGGAAGGGGGGATGAGCAGTTCTTC
NA	TRBV7-9	NA	TRBJ2-7	CASSESAVHYEQYF	TGTGCCAGCAGCGAATCAGCGGTCCACTACGAGCAGTACTTC
NA	TRBV28	NA	TRBJ2-3	CASSSHTTYTQYF	TGTGCCAGCAGTAGCCACACTACATATACGCAGTATTTT
NA	TRBV9	few	TRBJ1-1	CASSPATGRDTEAFF	TGTGCCAGCAGCCCGGCTACCGGGAGGGACACTGAAGCTTTCTTT
NA	TRBV18	few	TRBJ1-2	CASSPGPPGYGYTF	TGTGCCAGCTCACCAGGACCGCCGGGGTATGGCTACACCTTC
NA	TRBV28	NA	TRBJ1-1	CASSLEDTRYTEAFF	TGTGCCAGCAGTTTAGAGGACACTCGTTACACTGAAGCTTTCTTT
TRBD1	TRBV19	NA	TRBJ1-5	CASSTGTGGNVADQPQHF	TGTGCCAGTAGTACCGGGACAGGGGGTAATGTAGCGGATCAGCCCCAGCATTTT
NA	TRBV19	few	TRBJ2-1	CASRTYNEQFF	TGTGCCAGTAGAACATACAATGAGCAGTTCTTC
TRBD2	TRBV5-4	NA	TRBJ2-6	CASSQGLADRSGANVLTF	TGTGCCAGCAGCCAGGGACTAGCGGACCGCTCGGGGGCCAACGTCCTGACTTTC
TRBD1	TRBV27	NA	TRBJ2-7	CASRFRPGDRNYEQYF	TGTGCCAGCAGATTTCGACCTGGGGACAGAAACTACGAGCAGTACTTC
NA	TRBV5-6	NA	TRBJ2-5	CASSPLAKPSETQYF	TGTGCCAGCAGCCCCCTAGCCAAGCCGTCGGAGACCCAGTACTTC
TRBD2	TRBV5-4	NA	TRBJ2-7	CASSLGLAGANYEQYF	TGTGCCAGCAGCTTAGGACTAGCGGGAGCCAACTACGAGCAGTACTTC